A selection of T cell receptor beta chains follows, all from one sample in a study of graft-versus-host responses after intestinal transplantation. No antigen has been identified for these receptors. The assay was immunoSEQ multiplex PCR, and TCRdb's table has in-frame clones only and misses some. The sample consists of more than 65,000 clones, roughly 88% of them appearing once. The sample consisted of unstimulated CD8+ T cells sorted from spleen or lymph node cells, taken before intestinal transplant. These receptors were taken from a human donor who received an intestinal transplant. Each CDR3 is given with its conserved first and last residue. Fields, in order: D gene, clone size, J gene, V gene, CDR3 DNA, CDR3 protein. The D gene is left open where the match is weak. A clone size is listed for some rows: how often the clone was seen (once, few, many), or a class if it is expanded.

d_call: .
clone_size: .
j_call: TRBJ1-1
v_call: TRBV19
cdr3_nt: TGTGCCAGTAGTATTTGGGCAGGGAACACTGAAGCTTTCTTT
cdr3_aa: CASSIWAGNTEAFF

d_call: TRBD2
clone_size: .
j_call: TRBJ2-3
v_call: TRBV27
cdr3_nt: TGTGCCAGCAGTTTACTAGCGGGGGCTCCCACAGATACGCAGTATTTT
cdr3_aa: CASSLLAGAPTDTQYF

d_call: .
clone_size: once
j_call: TRBJ2-3
v_call: TRBV13
cdr3_nt: TGTGCCAGCAGCTTAGGCCTGCAGGGAGGCACCGGTCGTACGCAGTATTTT
cdr3_aa: CASSLGLQGGTGRTQYF

d_call: TRBD2
clone_size: .
j_call: TRBJ2-1
v_call: TRBV5-1
cdr3_nt: TGCGCCAGCAGCTTGGCGGGAGGGGGGCAGCTGACCTACAATGAGCAGTTCTTC
cdr3_aa: CASSLAGGGQLTYNEQFF

d_call: .
clone_size: .
j_call: TRBJ2-3
v_call: TRBV4-1
cdr3_nt: TGCGCCAGCAGCCAAGAGAGCGGAAGCACAGATACGCAGTATTTT
cdr3_aa: CASSQESGSTDTQYF

d_call: .
clone_size: .
j_call: TRBJ1-1
v_call: TRBV19
cdr3_nt: TGTGCCAGTAGTATAGAGACAGACACTGAAGCTTTCTTT
cdr3_aa: CASSIETDTEAFF

d_call: TRBD1
clone_size: once
j_call: TRBJ1-2
v_call: TRBV7-3
cdr3_nt: TGTGCCAGCAGCCCGGGACAGGGGGCGAACTATGGCTACACCTTC
cdr3_aa: CASSPGQGANYGYTF

d_call: .
clone_size: .
j_call: TRBJ1-1
v_call: TRBV19
cdr3_nt: TGTGCCAGCCGTCACGGGTTGGAGGTGAACACTGAAGCTTTCTTT
cdr3_aa: CASRHGLEVNTEAFF

d_call: .
clone_size: .
j_call: TRBJ1-1
v_call: TRBV5-6
cdr3_nt: TGTGCCAGCAGCTTGGGGCAGGGAGGAATGACTGAAGCTTTCTTT
cdr3_aa: CASSLGQGGMTEAFF

d_call: .
clone_size: .
j_call: TRBJ1-2
v_call: TRBV5-1
cdr3_nt: TGCGCCAGCAGCTTAATCGACGGCCTTGGCGGAGGGTATGGCTACACCTTC
cdr3_aa: CASSLIDGLGGGYGYTF

d_call: TRBD2
clone_size: .
j_call: TRBJ2-7
v_call: TRBV7-2
cdr3_nt: TGTGCCAGCAGCTTAGTGGCGGGGGGGCCTTACGAGCAGTACTTC
cdr3_aa: CASSLVAGGPYEQYF

d_call: TRBD1
clone_size: .
j_call: TRBJ1-5
v_call: TRBV2
cdr3_nt: TGTGCCACCCAGGGGGCCGGTCAGCCCCAGCATTTT
cdr3_aa: CATQGAGQPQHF

d_call: .
clone_size: .
j_call: TRBJ2-7
v_call: TRBV5-4
cdr3_nt: TGTGCCAGCAGCCCGGAGGGAGGCCTAGGGCAGGAGCAGTACTTC
cdr3_aa: CASSPEGGLGQEQYF

d_call: .
clone_size: .
j_call: TRBJ2-7
v_call: TRBV6-1
cdr3_nt: TGTGCCAGCAGTGAAGCGCTGAGCCATCTAGGCTACGAGCAGTACTTC
cdr3_aa: CASSEALSHLGYEQYF

d_call: TRBD1
clone_size: .
j_call: TRBJ1-2
v_call: TRBV7-7
cdr3_nt: TGTGCTAGCAGCTTCCGGACAGGGGGCGTGGATGGCTACACCTTC
cdr3_aa: CASSFRTGGVDGYTF

d_call: .
clone_size: few
j_call: TRBJ2-7
v_call: TRBV5-6
cdr3_nt: TGTGCCAGCAGCTTGGACCCGGCAGGGAATTACGAGCAGTACTTC
cdr3_aa: CASSLDPAGNYEQYF

d_call: TRBD2
clone_size: .
j_call: TRBJ2-1
v_call: TRBV4-2
cdr3_nt: TGTGCCAGCAGCCAAGGTCTAGCGGGGGTCCACAATGAGCAGTTCTTC
cdr3_aa: CASSQGLAGVHNEQFF

d_call: .
clone_size: .
j_call: TRBJ2-2
v_call: TRBV7-9
cdr3_nt: TGTGCCAGCAGCTGGGGGGTCCACACCGGGGAGCTGTTTTTT
cdr3_aa: CASSWGVHTGELFF

d_call: .
clone_size: .
j_call: TRBJ1-6
v_call: TRBV19
cdr3_nt: TGTGCCTCGGGGGTGGGGAATTCACCCCTCCACTTT
cdr3_aa: CASGVGNSPLHF

d_call: .
clone_size: .
j_call: TRBJ2-7
v_call: TRBV10-2
cdr3_nt: TGCGCCAGCGGCGGCGGCGGTGGTTACGAGCAGTACTTC
cdr3_aa: CASGGGGGYEQYF

d_call: TRBD2
clone_size: .
j_call: TRBJ2-3
v_call: TRBV29-1
cdr3_nt: TGCAGCGGACTAATAGCGGGGGCCCCAGATACGCAGTATTTT
cdr3_aa: CSGLIAGAPDTQYF

d_call: .
clone_size: .
j_call: TRBJ1-1
v_call: TRBV13
cdr3_nt: TGTGCCAGCAGCTTAGTAGGAGGGAGCTGGACTGAAGCTTTCTTT
cdr3_aa: CASSLVGGSWTEAFF

d_call: .
clone_size: .
j_call: TRBJ1-1
v_call: TRBV5-6
cdr3_nt: TGTGCCAGCAGCTTTGGGTGGCAGGGCACTGAAGCTTTCTTT
cdr3_aa: CASSFGWQGTEAFF

d_call: .
clone_size: .
j_call: TRBJ1-6
v_call: TRBV5-6
cdr3_nt: TGTGCCAGCAGCTTGTTCCGGCGGGGGCCCGAACAACCGAATTCACCCCTCCACTTT
cdr3_aa: CASSLFRRGPEQPNSPLHF

d_call: TRBD1
clone_size: .
j_call: TRBJ1-1
v_call: TRBV10-3
cdr3_nt: TGTGCCATCAGTGACCCGGACAGGGGAGCTTTCTTT
cdr3_aa: CAISDPDRGAFF

d_call: TRBD1
clone_size: .
j_call: TRBJ1-5
v_call: TRBV19
cdr3_nt: TGTGCCAGTAGTATAATGGCAGGGGGCGAGAGCAATCAGCCCCAGCATTTT
cdr3_aa: CASSIMAGGESNQPQHF

d_call: .
clone_size: .
j_call: TRBJ1-1
v_call: TRBV19
cdr3_nt: TGTGCCAGTAGTATTGTTTCGGGGGGGGCGCTGGGCACTGAAGCTTTCTTT
cdr3_aa: CASSIVSGGALGTEAFF

d_call: .
clone_size: .
j_call: TRBJ1-4
v_call: TRBV9
cdr3_nt: TGTGCCAGCAGCTCACAGGGCCGCCTTGGTGAAAAACTGTTTTTT
cdr3_aa: CASSSQGRLGEKLFF

d_call: .
clone_size: once
j_call: TRBJ2-2
v_call: TRBV27
cdr3_nt: TGTGCCAGCAGTTTTTCAGGGACCGGGGAGCTGTTTTTT
cdr3_aa: CASSFSGTGELFF

d_call: TRBD1
clone_size: once
j_call: TRBJ1-1
v_call: TRBV29-1
cdr3_nt: TGCAGCGTTAGGACAGGGTTATACACTGAAGCTTTCTTT
cdr3_aa: CSVRTGLYTEAFF

d_call: .
clone_size: .
j_call: TRBJ2-7
v_call: TRBV5-1
cdr3_nt: TGCGCCAGCAGCCCGACAGGAAACTTGGACGAGCAGTACTTC
cdr3_aa: CASSPTGNLDEQYF

d_call: .
clone_size: .
j_call: TRBJ1-1
v_call: TRBV4-1
cdr3_nt: TGCGCCAGCAGCCAAGATCTCAGGGGAACTGAAGCTTTCTTT
cdr3_aa: CASSQDLRGTEAFF

d_call: TRBD2
clone_size: .
j_call: TRBJ2-5
v_call: TRBV2
cdr3_nt: TGTGCCAGCAGTGAAACCGGGACTAGCTACGAGACCCAGTACTTC
cdr3_aa: CASSETGTSYETQYF

d_call: TRBD1
clone_size: .
j_call: TRBJ2-7
v_call: TRBV5-6
cdr3_nt: TGTGCCAGCAGCGAGAACCCGGGACAGCCCTACGAGCAGTACTTC
cdr3_aa: CASSENPGQPYEQYF

d_call: .
clone_size: .
j_call: TRBJ2-4
v_call: TRBV27
cdr3_nt: TGTGCCAGCAGCCCCTCGGGAGTAGCCAAAAACATTCAGTACTTC
cdr3_aa: CASSPSGVAKNIQYF

d_call: .
clone_size: .
j_call: TRBJ2-3
v_call: TRBV7-9
cdr3_nt: TGTGCCAGCAGCTTGATCGGGGGACATACGCAGTATTTT
cdr3_aa: CASSLIGGHTQYF

d_call: .
clone_size: once
j_call: TRBJ1-3
v_call: TRBV6-1
cdr3_nt: TGTGCCAGCAGTGAAGCTCTCAGGTTGTCTGGAAACACCATATATTTT
cdr3_aa: CASSEALRLSGNTIYF